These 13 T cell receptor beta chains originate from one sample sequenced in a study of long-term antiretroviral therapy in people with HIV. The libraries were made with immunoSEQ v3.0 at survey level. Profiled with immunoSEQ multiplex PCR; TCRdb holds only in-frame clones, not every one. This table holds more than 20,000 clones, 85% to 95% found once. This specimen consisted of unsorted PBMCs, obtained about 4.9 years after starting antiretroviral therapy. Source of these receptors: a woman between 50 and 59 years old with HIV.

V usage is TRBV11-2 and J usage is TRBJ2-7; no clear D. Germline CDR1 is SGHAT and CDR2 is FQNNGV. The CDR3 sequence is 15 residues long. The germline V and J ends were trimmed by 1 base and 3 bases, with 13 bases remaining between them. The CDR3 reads CASSLAPTGYYEQYF. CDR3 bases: TGTGCCAGCAGCTTAGCCCCGACTGGTTACTACGAGCAGTACTTC.

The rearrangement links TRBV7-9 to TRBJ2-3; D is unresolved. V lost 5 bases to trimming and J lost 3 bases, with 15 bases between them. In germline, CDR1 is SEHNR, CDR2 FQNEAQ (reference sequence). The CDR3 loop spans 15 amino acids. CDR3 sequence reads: CASSPQRLTTDTQYF. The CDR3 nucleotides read TGTGCCAGCAGCCCCCAACGATTGACTACAGATACGCAGTATTTT.

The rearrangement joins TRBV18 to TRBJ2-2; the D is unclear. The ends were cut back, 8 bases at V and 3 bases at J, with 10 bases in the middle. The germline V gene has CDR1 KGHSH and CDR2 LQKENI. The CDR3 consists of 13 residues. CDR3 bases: TGTGCCAGCACGACCCTAGACACCGGGGAGCTGTTTTTT. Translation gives CASTTLDTGELFF.

The CDR3: CASSGTGGNQPQHF. CDR3 nucleotides: TGTGCCAGCAGTGGGACAGGGGGAAATCAGCCCCAGCATTTT. V usage is TRBV6-6 and J usage is TRBJ1-5; 11 nucleotides agree with TRBD1. Trimming cost V 5 bases and J 4 bases; bases outside gene matches: 1. The CDR3 spans 14 residues. Germline V gene data show CDR1 as MNHNY and CDR2 as SVGAGI (reference sequence).

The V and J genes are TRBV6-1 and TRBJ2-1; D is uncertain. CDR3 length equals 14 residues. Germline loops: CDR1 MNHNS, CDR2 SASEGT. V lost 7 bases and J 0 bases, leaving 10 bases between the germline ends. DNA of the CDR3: TGTGCCAGCATGAGGCCTAGCTCCTACAATGAGCAGTTCTTC. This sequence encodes CASMRPSSYNEQFF.

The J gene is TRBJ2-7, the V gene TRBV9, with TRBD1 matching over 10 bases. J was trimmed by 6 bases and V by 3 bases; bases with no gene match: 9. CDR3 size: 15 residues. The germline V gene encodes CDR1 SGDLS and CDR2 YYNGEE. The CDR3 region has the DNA TGTGCCAGCAGCGCAGGGACAGGGGAAGCCCGCGAGCAGTACTTC. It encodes CASSAGTGEAREQYF. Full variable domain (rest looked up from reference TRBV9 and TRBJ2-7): DSGVTQTPKHLITATGQRVTLRCSPRSGDLSVYWYQQSLDQGLQFLIQYYNGEERAKGNILERFSAQQFPDLHSELNLSSLELGDSALYFCASSAGTGEAREQYFGPGTRLTVT.

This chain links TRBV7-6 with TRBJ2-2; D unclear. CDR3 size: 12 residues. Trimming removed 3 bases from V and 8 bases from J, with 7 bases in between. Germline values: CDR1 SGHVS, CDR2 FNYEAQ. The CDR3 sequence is CASSFTRGELFF. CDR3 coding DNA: TGTGCCAGCAGCTTTACGAGAGGGGAGCTGTTTTTT.

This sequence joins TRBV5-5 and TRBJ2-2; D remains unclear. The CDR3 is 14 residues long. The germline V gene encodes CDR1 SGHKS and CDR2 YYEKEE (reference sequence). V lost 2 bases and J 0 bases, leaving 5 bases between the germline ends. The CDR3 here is CASSFTANTGELFF. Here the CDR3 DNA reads TGTGCCAGCAGCTTTACCGCGAACACCGGGGAGCTGTTTTTT.

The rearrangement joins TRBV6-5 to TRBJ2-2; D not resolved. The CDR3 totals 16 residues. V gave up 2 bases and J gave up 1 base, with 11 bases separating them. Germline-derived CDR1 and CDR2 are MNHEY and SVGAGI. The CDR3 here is CASSYGRRKNTGELFF. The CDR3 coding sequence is TGTGCCAGCAGTTACGGGCGGAGAAAGAACACCGGGGAGCTGTTTTTT.

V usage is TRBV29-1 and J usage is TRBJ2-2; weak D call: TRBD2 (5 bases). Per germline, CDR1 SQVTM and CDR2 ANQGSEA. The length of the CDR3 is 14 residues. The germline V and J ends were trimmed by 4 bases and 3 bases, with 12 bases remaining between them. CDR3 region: CSVGSGVHTGELFF. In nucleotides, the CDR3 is TGCAGCGTTGGTTCCGGGGTTCACACCGGGGAGCTGTTTTTT.

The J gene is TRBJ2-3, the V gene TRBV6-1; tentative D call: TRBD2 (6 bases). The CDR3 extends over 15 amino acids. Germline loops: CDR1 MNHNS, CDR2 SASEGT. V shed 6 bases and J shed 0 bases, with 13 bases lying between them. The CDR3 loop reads CASRAGGTSTDTQYF. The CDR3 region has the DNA TGTGCCAGCAGGGCCGGGGGAACTAGCACAGATACGCAGTATTTT.

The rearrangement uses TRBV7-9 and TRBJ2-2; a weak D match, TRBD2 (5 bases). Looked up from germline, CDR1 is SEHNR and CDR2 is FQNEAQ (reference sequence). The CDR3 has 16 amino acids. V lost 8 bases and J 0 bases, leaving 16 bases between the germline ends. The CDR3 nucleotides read TGTGCCAGCTACAGACTCGGAGGAGCGAACACCGGGGAGCTGTTTTTT. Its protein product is CASYRLGGANTGELFF.

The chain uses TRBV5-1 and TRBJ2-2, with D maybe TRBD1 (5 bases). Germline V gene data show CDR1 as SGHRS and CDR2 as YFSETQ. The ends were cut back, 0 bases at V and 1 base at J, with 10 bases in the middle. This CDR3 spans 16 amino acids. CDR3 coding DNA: TGCGCCAGCAGCTTGGAAGAGACAGTGAACACCGGGGAGCTGTTTTTT. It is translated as CASSLEETVNTGELFF.